The 32 T cell receptor beta chains below all came from one sample that was sequenced in a study of T cell responses to AZD1222 COVID-19 vaccine. Measured with immunoSEQ multiplex PCR; TCRdb has only the in-frame clones, and not every one. Among around 45,000 clones listed, about 90% were seen once. The sample was peripheral blood, taken 28 days after the second AZD1222 dose. Every receptor here comes from an adult who received the AZD1222 COVID-19 vaccine.

The chain carries TRBV6-1 and TRBJ1-2; the D is unclear. Germline values: CDR1 MNHNS, CDR2 SASEGT. The CDR3 totals 11 residues. The V gene lost 2 bases and the J gene lost 8 bases, with 6 bases spanning the gap. The CDR3 sequence is CASSENLGYTF. DNA of the CDR3: TGTGCCAGCAGTGAAAACTTGGGCTACACCTTC.

This clone was seen a handful of times. This rearrangement joins TRBV12-3 or TRBV12-4 to TRBJ1-2, with a tentative D call TRBD1 (5 bases). Trimming pared 7 bases from V and 8 bases from J, leaving 17 bases between. The CDR3 runs 13 residues. CDR3 in amino acids: CASTQGARVGYTF. The CDR3 DNA sequence: TGTGCCAGCACCCAAGGGGCCAGGGTCGGCTACACCTTC.

The chain combines TRBV19 with TRBJ2-1; 9 bases fit TRBD1. Germline V CDR1 and CDR2: LNHDA, SQIVND (reference sequence). The CDR3 is 14 residues long. V shed 5 bases, J shed 6 bases, and the junction held 5 bases outside the gene matches. CDR3 nucleotides: TGTGCCAGTAGTGGACAGGGGCTTGGCAATGAGCAGTTCTTC. Its protein product is CASSGQGLGNEQFF.

The chain uses TRBV25-1 and TRBJ1-1; D call uncertain. Germline lookup yields CDR1 MGHDK and CDR2 SYGVNS. The length of the CDR3 is 13 residues. The V and J ends lost 4 bases and 6 bases respectively, with 12 bases between them. The CDR3 here is CASSGQFGSEAFF. CDR3 sequence (DNA): TGTGCCAGCAGTGGCCAGTTTGGGTCTGAAGCTTTCTTT.

This clone was observed once. The chain couples TRBV30 to TRBJ1-3, with no clear D. CDR3 size: 12 residues. Germline CDR1 reads GTSNPN; CDR2 reads SVGIG (reference sequence). The V end was cut by 7 bases, the J end by 5 bases, with 12 bases between. The CDR3 protein is CASHKGRNTIYF. The CDR3 DNA sequence: TGTGCCTCCCACAAGGGAAGAAACACCATATATTTT.

The chain employs TRBV5-4 and TRBJ2-7; 9 bases fit TRBD1. Germline V gives CDR1 SGHNT, CDR2 YYREEE (reference sequence). The CDR3 has 16 amino acids. The J segment lost 4 bases and the V segment lost 4 bases, leaving 12 bases of the junction unmatched. CDR3 residues: CASSPTLAGQGYEQYF. DNA for the CDR3: TGTGCCAGCAGCCCTACACTCGCGGGACAGGGTTACGAGCAGTACTTC.

The chain couples TRBV14 to TRBJ1-2, with 8 nucleotides matching TRBD1. This CDR3 comprises 14 residues. Germline CDR1 reads SGHDN; CDR2 reads FVKESK. With 3 bases clipped from V and 8 bases from J, the junction kept 8 bases outside the gene matches. CDR3 nucleotide sequence: TGTGCCAGCAGCCATCCAGGGGGCGGAGGAGGCTACACCTTC. Translated, it gives CASSHPGGGGGYTF. The variable domain in full, completed from reference TRBV14 and TRBJ1-2, reads EAGVTQFPSHSVIEKGQTVTLRCDPISGHDNLYWYRRVMGKEIKFLLHFVKESKQDESGMPNNRFLAERTGGTYSTLKVQPAELEDSGVYFCASSHPGGGGGYTFGSGTRLTVV.

V and J are TRBV15 and TRBJ2-3; D not resolved. This CDR3 spans 15 amino acids. CDR1 and CDR2 from the germline V gene are LNHNV and YYDKDF (reference sequence). Trimming left V 1 base short and J 3 bases short, with 11 bases between. The DNA of the CDR3 is TGTGCCACCAGCAGAGTAGGGCAACTTACAGATACGCAGTATTTT. It codes for CATSRVGQLTDTQYF.

The chain couples TRBV11-2 to TRBJ1-5; D not resolved. V was pared by 3 bases and J by 3 bases, with 6 bases between. This CDR3 comprises 13 residues. The germline CDR1 and CDR2 sequences are SGHAT and FQNNGV. The CDR3 region is CASSLADNQPQHF. The CDR3 DNA follows: TGTGCCAGCAGCTTGGCAGACAATCAGCCCCAGCATTTT.

J is TRBJ2-2 and V is TRBV9, with TRBD2 matching 8 bases. Trimming at V came to 0 bases and at J to 7 bases, leaving 8 bases not matched to a gene. The CDR3 totals 16 residues. Germline loops: CDR1 SGDLS, CDR2 YYNGEE. This CDR3 is CASSVGARGADGELFF. The CDR3 nucleotides read TGTGCCAGCAGCGTAGGGGCGCGGGGGGCGGACGGGGAGCTGTTTTTT. Full variable domain (rest looked up from reference TRBV9 and TRBJ2-2): DSGVTQTPKHLITATGQRVTLRCSPRSGDLSVYWYQQSLDQGLQFLIQYYNGEERAKGNILERFSAQQFPDLHSELNLSSLELGDSALYFCASSVGARGADGELFFGEGSRLTVL.

This chain links TRBV6-5 with TRBJ1-2; possible D gene TRBD1, 5 bases. Between the trimmed V and J ends, which lost 6 bases and 8 bases, there was a span of 10 bases. The germline V gene has CDR1 MNHEY and CDR2 SVGAGI. This CDR3 is 11 amino acids long. The CDR3 DNA follows: TGTGCCAGCAGAATGGGGCGCGGCTACACCTTC. This translates into CASRMGRGYTF.

The chain employs TRBV12-5 and TRBJ1-1; D uncertain. Between the trimmed V and J ends, which lost 2 bases and 0 bases, there was a span of 37 bases. Per the germline V gene, CDR1 is LGHNT and CDR2 is FRNRAP. This CDR3 has 24 amino acids. The CDR3 bases are TGTGCTAGTGGTTTGCTTCCTCGGGGTGGTTTGCTTCCTCGGGGAGGACTCATGAACACTGAAGCTTTCTTT. Translation gives CASGLLPRGGLLPRGGLMNTEAFF.

The rearrangement joins TRBV30 to TRBJ1-2; tentatively, D is TRBD1 (6 bases). This CDR3 comprises 14 residues. V gave up 5 bases and J gave up 7 bases, with 20 bases separating them. The germline V gene has CDR1 GTSNPN and CDR2 SVGIG (reference sequence). This chain's CDR3 is CAWSKGATGRGYTF. The CDR3 DNA sequence: TGTGCCTGGTCAAAAGGGGCGACAGGTCGTGGCTACACCTTC.

This chain uses TRBV27 with TRBJ1-2, with D hard to call. The CDR3 length is 14 residues. Deletions cut 3 bases from V and 3 bases from J, with 11 bases between. CDR1 is MNHEY, CDR2 SMNVEV, per germline (reference sequence). CDR3: CASSFSGLDYGYTF. The CDR3 DNA is TGTGCCAGCAGTTTTAGCGGGCTAGACTATGGCTACACCTTC.

To note about this clone: One junction end does not reproduce the germline sequence, and a read error may be involved. J is TRBJ2-1 and V is TRBV10-1; 16 bases match TRBD2. CDR1 WNHNN and CDR2 SYGVQD come from the germline V gene (reference sequence). CDR3 length equals 13 residues. In nucleotides, the CDR3 is TGCGCCAGCCAGGGGACTAGCGGGGGGGTTGTGCTCTTC. Its protein product is CASQGTSGGVVLF.

The chain couples TRBV5-1 to TRBJ1-6; D remains unclear. Trimming cost V 8 bases and J 7 bases, with 13 bases left between them. This CDR3 is built from 13 residues. Germline assignment: CDR1 SGHRS and CDR2 YFSETQ. The CDR3 bases are TGCGCCAGAATAATTGAAAGGAATTCACCCCTCCACTTT. Encoded protein: CARIIERNSPLHF.

This clone was detected once. The chain carries TRBV14 and TRBJ2-1; the D gene is possibly TRBD1 (5 bases). The CDR3 is 15 amino acids. Trimming removed 3 bases at V and 4 bases at J, with 13 bases between. Per germline, CDR1 SGHDN and CDR2 FVKESK. In nucleotides, the CDR3 is TGTGCCAGCAGCCAGAGAACGGACACATACAATGAGCAGTTCTTC. Its protein is CASSQRTDTYNEQFF. Full variable domain (rest looked up from reference TRBV14 and TRBJ2-1): EAGVTQFPSHSVIEKGQTVTLRCDPISGHDNLYWYRRVMGKEIKFLLHFVKESKQDESGMPNNRFLAERTGGTYSTLKVQPAELEDSGVYFCASSQRTDTYNEQFFGPGTRLTVL.

The J gene is TRBJ2-5, the V gene TRBV5-1; a weak D match, TRBD1 (6 bases). The germline V and J ends were trimmed by 5 bases and 5 bases, with 13 bases remaining between them. The CDR3 consists of 13 residues. Germline lookup yields CDR1 SGHRS and CDR2 YFSETQ. In DNA form, the CDR3 reads TGCGCCAGCAGACAGGGAGCATGGGAGACCCAGTACTTC. It specifies CASRQGAWETQYF.

The chain is built from TRBV9 and TRBJ1-1, with a tentative D call TRBD1 (5 bases). CDR3 length: 14 amino acids. V was shortened by 0 bases and J by 4 bases, with 10 bases between the two germline ends. Germline V gene data show CDR1 as SGDLS and CDR2 as YYNGEE. The CDR3 sequence: CASSVDRWGTEAFF. The DNA for the CDR3 is TGTGCCAGCAGCGTAGACAGGTGGGGCACTGAAGCTTTCTTT. The variable domain in full, completed from reference TRBV9 and TRBJ1-1, reads DSGVTQTPKHLITATGQRVTLRCSPRSGDLSVYWYQQSLDQGLQFLIQYYNGEERAKGNILERFSAQQFPDLHSELNLSSLELGDSALYFCASSVDRWGTEAFFGQGTRLTVV.

The chain couples TRBV11-2 to TRBJ2-2; D might be TRBD1 (5 bases). Germline CDR1 and CDR2: SGHAT and FQNNGV. The CDR3 length is 17 residues. V lost 0 bases to trimming and J lost 2 bases, with 13 bases between them. The CDR3 region has the DNA TGTGCCAGCAGCTTAGATAGGGGTGGACGCAACACCGGGGAGCTGTTTTTT. Translation: CASSLDRGGRNTGELFF.

In DNA, the CDR3 is TGTGCCAGTAGTATAGAGGCGAGGAGGACTGAAGCTTTCTTT. It codes for CASSIEARRTEAFF. This sequence joins TRBV19 and TRBJ1-1; D is uncertain. The length of the CDR3 is 14 residues. V lost 0 bases and J lost 5, with 10 bases in between. CDR1 is LNHDA and CDR2 is SQIVND in the germline V gene (reference sequence).

This clone was counted between two and nine times. The chain has TRBV27 and TRBJ1-6; D gene unclear. In germline, CDR1 is MNHEY, CDR2 SMNVEV (reference sequence). CDR3 length: 14 amino acids. The germline V and J ends were trimmed by 4 bases and 6 bases, with 10 bases remaining between them. In nucleotides, the CDR3 is TGTGCCAGCAGTTACTCAGGCCTTAATTCACCCCTCCACTTT. This encodes CASSYSGLNSPLHF.

The rearrangement uses TRBV7-2 and TRBJ2-3, with 7 bases identical to TRBD2. Per germline, CDR1 SGHTA and CDR2 FQGNSA. This CDR3 region has 15 residues. The ends lost 2 bases at V and 1 base at J; junction bases unmatched: 3. DNA of the CDR3: TGTGCCAGCAGCTTATTACGGGGGGGCACAGATACGCAGTATTTT. Encoded protein: CASSLLRGGTDTQYF.

The chain carries TRBV5-1 and TRBJ2-2; 8 nucleotides match TRBD2. Losses at the gene ends were 3 bases for V and 2 bases for J; bases not matched to a gene: 3. The CDR3 contains 15 residues. Germline-derived CDR1 and CDR2 are SGHRS and YFSETQ. In DNA form, the CDR3 reads TGCGCCAGCAGCTCCGGGGGGGTCAACACCGGGGAGCTGTTTTTT. It translates to CASSSGGVNTGELFF.

Concerning this clone itself: The sample has other DNA sequences that encode this CDR3 too. The V gene is TRBV5-1, the J gene TRBJ1-1, with D possibly TRBD1 on 6 matching bases. The V gene lost 4 bases and the J gene lost 2 bases, with 12 bases spanning the gap. The germline gives CDR1 SGHRS, CDR2 YFSETQ. This CDR3 is built from 14 residues. The CDR3 coding sequence is TGCGCCAGCAGCCCCGGACAGTCTAACACTGAAGCTTTCTTT. Translation: CASSPGQSNTEAFF.

This chain connects TRBV19 to TRBJ2-7; D might be TRBD1 (6 bases). This CDR3 is 14 amino acids long. Deletions cut 1 base from V and 5 bases from J, with 12 bases between. The germline V gene has CDR1 LNHDA and CDR2 SQIVND (reference sequence). The DNA of the CDR3 is TGTGCCAGTAGTATAGGACAGGTCAACAACGAGCAGTACTTC. It specifies CASSIGQVNNEQYF.

The chain carries TRBV13 and TRBJ1-1; TRBD1 matches at 7 bases. The V gene end was trimmed by 3 bases and the J gene end by 4 bases; junction bases not matched to a gene: 8. The CDR3 consists of 15 residues. Germline CDR1 and CDR2: PRHDT and FYEKMQ (reference sequence). The CDR3 loop is CASSFNRGRGTEAFF. Here the CDR3 DNA reads TGTGCCAGCAGCTTTAACAGGGGTAGAGGCACTGAAGCTTTCTTT.

The chain carries TRBV7-2 and TRBJ2-1, with D maybe TRBD2 (6 bases). V lost 1 base and J 4 bases, leaving 11 bases between the germline ends. The CDR3 runs to 15 residues. Germline CDR1 and CDR2: SGHTA and FQGNSA. The CDR3 is CASSLGPGTYNEQFF. The CDR3, as DNA: TGTGCCAGCAGCTTAGGACCAGGGACTTACAATGAGCAGTTCTTC.

The chain combines TRBV6-6 with TRBJ2-1; maybe TRBD1 (6 bases). The V gene's germline CDR1 is MNHNY and CDR2 SVGAGI (reference sequence). The CDR3 runs 16 residues. The V and J ends lost 5 bases and 0 bases respectively, with 14 bases between them. CDR3 region: CASSTLGAGSYNEQFF. The CDR3 DNA is TGTGCCAGCAGTACCCTGGGGGCGGGCTCCTACAATGAGCAGTTCTTC.

CDR3 residues: CASSHQETQYF. The CDR3 coding sequence is TGTGCCAGCTCACACCAAGAGACCCAGTACTTC. V and J are TRBV18 and TRBJ2-5; D is unresolved. The germline gives CDR1 KGHSH, CDR2 LQKENI. Trimming stripped 4 bases from V and 0 bases from J, with 0 bases between. This CDR3 has 11 residues.

The chain joins TRBV6-2 or TRBV6-3 to TRBJ2-2, with TRBD1 matching 12 bases. Losses at the gene ends were 0 bases for V and 6 bases for J; bases not matched to a gene: 2. Germline CDR1 and CDR2: MNHEY and SVGEGT. CDR3 size: 16 residues. The CDR3 DNA is TGTGCCAGCAGTTACTCGGGACAGGGGGCGGCCGGGGAGCTGTTTTTT. Protein product: CASSYSGQGAAGELFF.

The chain uses TRBV10-1 and TRBJ2-3; 7 nucleotides line up with TRBD1. Germline lookup yields CDR1 WNHNN and CDR2 SYGVQD (reference sequence). This CDR3 contains 18 residues. J was trimmed by 1 base and V by 3 bases; bases with no gene match: 13. CDR3 in amino acids: CASSDGVFGDSGTDTQYF. The CDR3 DNA reads TGCGCCAGCAGTGATGGGGTTTTTGGGGACAGTGGCACAGATACGCAGTATTTT.